This is a list of T cell receptor beta chains from one sample in a study of CD8+ T cells in alopecia areata. Profiled with immunoSEQ multiplex PCR; TCRdb holds only in-frame clones, not every one. This table holds tens of thousands of clones, roughly 65% found once. The sample consisted of CD8+ T cells sorted from blood, taken at week 4, from a patient treated with tofacitinib. The receptors derive from a human donor with alopecia areata. Both conserved end residues are part of each CDR3.

cdr3_length j_call v_call cdr3_aa
15 TRBJ1-6 TRBV4-1 CASSQEFTPGAPLHF
12 TRBJ1-1 TRBV19 CASRFMGAEAFF
13 TRBJ1-2 TRBV30 CAWSLGGGYGYTF
12 TRBJ2-7 TRBV30 CAWSQLGYEQYF
14 TRBJ1-4 TRBV29-1 CSVVGSATNEKLFF
17 TRBJ1-2 TRBV27 CASSFKPPRGESYGYTF
13 TRBJ2-7 TRBV15 CATRTRTADVQYF
13 TRBJ1-5 TRBV27 CASSQARGQPQHF
15 TRBJ1-4 TRBV6-6 CASSYLGRTNEKLFF
15 TRBJ2-7 TRBV29-1 CSVEDAAGNSYEQYF
13 TRBJ2-3 TRBV7-7 CASSFGQGDTQYF
11 TRBJ2-3 TRBV29-1 CSVDRSDTQYF
15 TRBJ2-3 TRBV7-3 CASSSSGGAPDTQYF
14 TRBJ2-7 TRBV30 CAWSDRGNRYEQYF
13 TRBJ2-7 TRBV29-1 CSVGLAGAYEQYF
13 TRBJ2-3 TRBV7-6 CASSRSDRDTQYF
13 TRBJ2-3 TRBV4-1 CASSQRDTDTQYF
12 TRBJ2-5 TRBV30 CAWSEGEETQYF
14 TRBJ2-3 TRBV28 CASSSTGGTDTQYF
14 TRBJ2-1 TRBV29-1 CSGQAGGRNNEQFF
14 TRBJ2-7 TRBV4-3 CASSQGQGNYEQYF
13 TRBJ2-3 TRBV25-1 CASSRTSTDTQYF
15 TRBJ2-3 TRBV7-3 CASSLRGGRTDTQYF
13 TRBJ2-5 TRBV29-1 CSVDASGEETQYF
14 TRBJ2-7 TRBV5-4 CASSPTSDLYEQYF
15 TRBJ2-4 TRBV6-5 CASSSPGTGVNIQYF
13 TRBJ1-2 TRBV27 CASSYGGNYGYTF
13 TRBJ2-7 TRBV30 CAWSGTNPYEQYF
15 TRBJ2-1 TRBV6-1 CASSDWSKKGNEQFF
14 TRBJ2-1 TRBV27 CASKWARSYNEQFF
15 TRBJ2-3 TRBV10-2 CASSDLADGTDTQYF
14 TRBJ2-7 TRBV11-2 CASMTGHTDYEQYF
14 TRBJ2-3 TRBV19 CASSETPSTDTQYF
11 TRBJ1-2 TRBV29-1 CSVRAERGYTF
16 TRBJ2-3 TRBV19 CASSTDREGQGDTQYF
12 TRBJ1-6 TRBV25-1 CASSEGNSPLHF
15 TRBJ2-5 TRBV11-2 CASSQKVSAKETQYF
11 TRBJ2-3 TRBV30 CAWSFTDTQYF
12 TRBJ2-7 TRBV30 CAWSGGRDEQYF
14 TRBJ1-1 TRBV7-2 CASSFGQMNTEAFF
15 TRBJ2-5 TRBV15 CATSGGQGREETQYF
15 TRBJ2-5 TRBV27 CASSLSQGGQETQYF
12 TRBJ2-6 TRBV14 CASSVGANVLTF
14 TRBJ2-3 TRBV19 CATTPDRGADTQYF
16 TRBJ1-5 TRBV23-1 CASSQSCSVSPQPQHF
16 TRBJ2-3 TRBV25-1 CASSEYGLAGTDTQYF
15 TRBJ2-7 TRBV5-1 CASSFRGYWSYEQYF
15 TRBJ1-4 TRBV5-4 CASSQEQITDEKLFF
11 TRBJ2-7 TRBV30 CAWSPGREQYF
12 TRBJ2-1 TRBV6-6 CASSYSRGEQFF
15 TRBJ1-1 TRBV19 CASSTIPQGNTEAFF
15 TRBJ1-2 TRBV5-6 CASSLYAGFENGYTF
13 TRBJ1-2 TRBV29-1 CSVARADNYGYTF